Listed below are T cell receptor beta chains from one sample, sequenced in a study of shared clonotypes between healthy human individuals. Assay: immunoSEQ multiplex PCR; the TCRdb copy retains only in-frame clones and omits some. The sample lists roughly 520,000 clones; more than 95% were seen once. Sequenced material: naive CD4+ T cells sorted from blood. The receptor source for this set is a woman aged 25 to 39 in good health. Both conserved end residues are part of each CDR3. Fields, in order: V gene, clone size, J gene, D gene, CDR3 DNA, CDR3 protein. A D gene is named only where the DNA matches it firmly. Part of the rows lack a size; the others show once, few, many or a class for expanded clones.

>TRBV5-8|once|TRBJ2-7|.
TGTGCCAGCAGCCGGGGCGTTAGGGACGAGCAGTACTTC
CASSRGVRDEQYF
>TRBV7-2|.|TRBJ2-5|.
TGTGCCAGCAGCTTCGTGGGCAGACATAGCCAAGAGACCCAGTACTTC
CASSFVGRHSQETQYF
>TRBV14|.|TRBJ2-5|.
TGTGCCAGCAGCCACGGACAGATCGGGGAGACCCAGTACTTC
CASSHGQIGETQYF
>TRBV2|once|TRBJ2-7|.
TGTGCCAGCAGTGAACTGCAGGGTTTAAGAAAGCTCCACGAGCAGTACTTC
CASSELQGLRKLHEQYF
>TRBV6-1|.|TRBJ1-2|TRBD1
TGTGCCAGCAGTGACGCCTCGACAGGGTCCCATGGCTACACCTTC
CASSDASTGSHGYTF
>TRBV5-1|once|TRBJ2-7|TRBD2
TGCGCCAGCAGCTTGGGAGGGACTAGCGACTACGAGCAGTACTTC
CASSLGGTSDYEQYF
>TRBV27|once|TRBJ2-3|.
TGTGCCAGCGGACGAGCGGGTAGCACAGATACGCAGTATTTT
CASGRAGSTDTQYF
>TRBV28|.|TRBJ2-5|.
TGTGCCAGCAGTCCCCGGTTAGCGGCTTCGTACCAAGAGACCCAGTACTTC
CASSPRLAASYQETQYF
>TRBV7-9|.|TRBJ1-1|TRBD1
TGTGCCAGCACCCGAGGAGGGCCTGTGGGGACAGGGTGGAAAGAAGCTTTCTTT
CASTRGGPVGTGWKEAFF
>TRBV19|.|TRBJ2-2|TRBD2
TGTGCCAGTAGTATAGCGGGGGGAACGAACACCGGGGAGCTGTTTTTT
CASSIAGGTNTGELFF